This T cell receptor (beta chain) is from a study of T cell changes during pregnancy in multiple sclerosis. The table came from immunoSEQ multiplex PCR; TCRdb's copy has only in-frame clones and leaves some out. The sample includes roughly 56,000 clones, about 90% of them seen just once. This clone came up once. Trimming removed 3 bases at V and 1 base at J, with 13 bases between. The CDR3 runs 15 residues. CDR1 is MNHNS and CDR2 is SASEGT in the germline V gene. This TCR came from a female donor in good health, enrolled as a control in a pregnancy study. This sample comprised CD4+ T cells from peripheral blood mononuclear cells, obtained after pregnancy. The chain carries TRBV6-1 and TRBJ2-7; tentative D call: TRBD2 (5 bases). The CDR3 reads CASSEAGTSSYEQYF. Written as DNA, the CDR3 is TGTGCCAGCAGTGAGGCGGGTACAAGTTCCTACGAGCAGTACTTC.